This is a list of T cell receptor beta chains from one sample in a study of beta chain features in type 1 diabetes. TCRdb's copy holds only in-frame clones and misses some; the assay was immunoSEQ multiplex PCR. The top ten clones hold about 0.042% of a sample with fewer than 550,000 clones, roughly 11% of them seen once. The sample was naive CD4+ T cells from blood. These receptors came from a woman aged 18-35 years in good health. Each CDR3 is given with its conserved first and last residue. Fields, in order: D gene, J gene, V gene, clone size, CDR3 length, CDR3 DNA, CDR3 protein. The D gene is left open where the match is weak. Clone size is shown for a subset of rows, as once, few, many or a class of expanded clone.

>-|TRBJ2-1|TRBV28|-|10
TGTGCCAGCAGTTTTCGGGAGCAGTTCTTC
CASSFREQFF
>TRBD1|TRBJ2-5|TRBV7-8|-|14
TGTGCCAGCAGCGTAGGACAGGTCCAAGAGACCCAGTACTTC
CASSVGQVQETQYF
>-|TRBJ1-5|TRBV19|-|13
TGTGCCAGTAGTATAAGAAGCGATCAGCCCCAGCATTTT
CASSIRSDQPQHF
>-|TRBJ2-1|TRBV9|few|15
TGTGCCAGCAGCACCCCCAGGGTGGCCTACAATGAGCAGTTCTTC
CASSTPRVAYNEQFF
>-|TRBJ2-3|TRBV7-3|few|14
TGTGCCAGCAGCTTAACGATTAGCACAGATACGCAGTATTTT
CASSLTISTDTQYF
>-|TRBJ2-5|TRBV30|few|15
TGTGCCTGGGCACGACGACTAGTAAGGCTCGAGACCCAGTACTTC
CAWARRLVRLETQYF
>-|TRBJ2-3|TRBV27|few|13
TGTGCCAGCAGTTTTTCCAGGGAACGTACGCAGTATTTT
CASSFSRERTQYF
>TRBD1|TRBJ1-6|TRBV7-9|few|15
TGTGCCAGCAGCTTAGTGGGGACAGGGACTTCACCCCTCCACTTT
CASSLVGTGTSPLHF
>TRBD2|TRBJ2-1|TRBV29-1|-|18
TGCAGCGGCTCGGGACTAGCGGGAGGACACAGGCTATACAATGAGCAGTTCTTC
CSGSGLAGGHRLYNEQFF
>-|TRBJ2-4|TRBV7-9|many|14
TGTGCCAGCAGCTCCGTCCTAGCCAAAAACATTCAGTACTTC
CASSSVLAKNIQYF
>-|TRBJ2-2|TRBV4-2|-|15
TGTGCCAGCAGGGCCAGCGGGTTCGCGGGCGGGGAGCTGTTTTTT
CASRASGFAGGELFF
>TRBD2|TRBJ2-5|TRBV7-9|few|18
TGTGCCAGCAGCAAGAGACTAGCGGGAGGGCCCACGGAAGAGACCCAGTACTTC
CASSKRLAGGPTEETQYF
>TRBD2|TRBJ2-1|TRBV27|few|15
TGTGCCAGCAGCCTCCGCGGGGGGGCAAACAATGAGCAGTTCTTC
CASSLRGGANNEQFF
>-|TRBJ2-5|TRBV7-2|few|15
TGTGCCAGCAGCTTAGAAGTGACTAGTCGTGAGACCCAGTACTTC
CASSLEVTSRETQYF
>-|TRBJ1-2|TRBV29-1|few|12
TGCAGCGTTAACAGGGATAACTATGGCTACACCTTC
CSVNRDNYGYTF
>TRBD1|TRBJ1-2|TRBV9|many|12
TGTGCCAGCAGCCTCACAGGGGTTGGCTACACCTTC
CASSLTGVGYTF
>TRBD1|TRBJ1-4|TRBV15|-|15
TGTGCCACCAGCAGAGGACAGGGTGGTTACGAAAAACTGTTTTTT
CATSRGQGGYEKLFF
>-|TRBJ2-1|TRBV18|-|16
TGTGCCAGCTCACAGAAAGCGGGTTACTCCTACAATGAGCAGTTCTTC
CASSQKAGYSYNEQFF
>TRBD2|TRBJ2-3|TRBV7-2|few|16
TGTGCCAGCAGCGCGTTAGCGGGGGGTCTCACAGATACGCAGTATTTT
CASSALAGGLTDTQYF
>-|TRBJ2-3|TRBV11-1|-|14
TGTGCCTCCGGCTCAGATGGGGCTACCCTACCGCAGTATTTT
CASGSDGATLPQYF
>-|TRBJ2-3|TRBV28|-|12
TGTGCCAGCAGTACTATCACAGATACGCAGTATTTT
CASSTITDTQYF
>-|TRBJ2-7|TRBV20-1|-|11
TGCAGTGCTAGAGGGCTCTACGAGCAGTACTTC
CSARGLYEQYF
>TRBD1|TRBJ2-1|TRBV4-3|-|16
TGCGCCAGCAGCCAGGACCGGGACAGGGGACTCAATGAGCAGTTCTTC
CASSQDRDRGLNEQFF
>-|TRBJ1-2|TRBV2|once|14
TGTGCCAGCAGTGTGGACGGAGCTAACTATGGCTACACCTTC
CASSVDGANYGYTF
>-|TRBJ1-2|TRBV20-1|-|10
TGCAGTACGGACCGTAGCGGCTACACCTTC
CSTDRSGYTF
>TRBD2|TRBJ2-7|TRBV7-8|-|14
TGTGCCAGCAGCATAGCGGGAGTAATATACGAGCAGTACTTC
CASSIAGVIYEQYF
>TRBD1|TRBJ2-5|TRBV4-2|-|14
TGTGCCAGCAGCCAAATGGACAGGGAAGAGACCCAGTACTTC
CASSQMDREETQYF
>-|TRBJ2-7|TRBV29-1|few|14
TGCAGCGTTGAAACCGGGACGGATCCCTACGAGCAGTACTTC
CSVETGTDPYEQYF
>TRBD2|TRBJ2-3|TRBV7-2|-|14
TGTGCCAGCAGCGCTGGGGGGGGCACAGATACGCAGTATTTT
CASSAGGGTDTQYF
>TRBD1|TRBJ1-1|TRBV5-1|-|13
TGCGCCAGCAGCGGACAGGGGAACACTGAAGCTTTCTTT
CASSGQGNTEAFF
>-|TRBJ2-1|TRBV10-3|few|13
TGTGCCATCAGTCGCCTCCTCGAAAATGAGCAGTTCTTC
CAISRLLENEQFF
>-|TRBJ2-3|TRBV15|-|14
TGTGCCACCAGGCCGGGTAGAAACACAGATACGCAGTATTTT
CATRPGRNTDTQYF
>-|TRBJ1-2|TRBV7-2|few|15
TGTGCCAGCAGCTTTAGGCACGGGGGCCACTATGGCTACACCTTC
CASSFRHGGHYGYTF
>-|TRBJ1-2|TRBV9|few|14
TGTGCCAGCAGCCCTCGACAGGAGACCTATGGCTACACCTTC
CASSPRQETYGYTF
>-|TRBJ2-3|TRBV9|-|16
TGTGCCAGCAGCGTACCCCTTGGCAGTCACACAGATACGCAGTATTTT
CASSVPLGSHTDTQYF
>-|TRBJ2-7|TRBV7-2|few|13
TGTGCCAGCAGCTTACGACCACACCTTGAGCAGTACTTC
CASSLRPHLEQYF
>TRBD2|TRBJ2-1|TRBV5-1|-|16
TGCGCCAGCAGCTCCGAGGCGGGACTAGCTTACAATGAGCAGTTCTTC
CASSSEAGLAYNEQFF
>-|TRBJ2-2|TRBV5-1|-|16
TGCGCCAGCAGCTTGGGCGGGGGCCCCACCGGCGGGGAGCTGTTTTTT
CASSLGGGPTGGELFF
>-|TRBJ2-3|TRBV5-1|few|20
TGCGCCAGCAGCTCCCTCGGGCACACACAGCACGGAACCAACACAGATACGCAGTATTTT
CASSSLGHTQHGTNTDTQYF
>TRBD2|TRBJ2-1|TRBV4-2|-|14
TGTGCCAGCAGCCGCGGGACTAGCGAGAATGAGCAGTTCTTC
CASSRGTSENEQFF